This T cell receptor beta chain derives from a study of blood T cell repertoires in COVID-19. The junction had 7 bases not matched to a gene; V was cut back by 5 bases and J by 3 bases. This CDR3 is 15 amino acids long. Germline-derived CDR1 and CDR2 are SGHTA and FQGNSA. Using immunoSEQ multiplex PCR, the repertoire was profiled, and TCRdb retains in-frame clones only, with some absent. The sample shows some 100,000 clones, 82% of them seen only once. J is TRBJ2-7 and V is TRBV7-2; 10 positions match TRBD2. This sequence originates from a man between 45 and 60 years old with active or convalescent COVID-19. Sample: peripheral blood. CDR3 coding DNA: TGTGCCAGCAGCACTCAAAGCGGGGGGGACTACGAGCAGTACTTC. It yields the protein CASSTQSGGDYEQYF.